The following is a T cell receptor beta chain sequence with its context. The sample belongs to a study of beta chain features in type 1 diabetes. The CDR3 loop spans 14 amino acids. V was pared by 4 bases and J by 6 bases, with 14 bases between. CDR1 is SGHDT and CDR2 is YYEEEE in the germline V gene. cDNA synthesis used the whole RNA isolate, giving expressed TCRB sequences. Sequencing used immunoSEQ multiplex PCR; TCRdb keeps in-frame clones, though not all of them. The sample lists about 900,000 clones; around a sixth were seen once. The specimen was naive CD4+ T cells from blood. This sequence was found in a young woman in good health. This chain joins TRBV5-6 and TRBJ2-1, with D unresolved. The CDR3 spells CASSGSDTSNEQFF. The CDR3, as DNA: TGTGCCAGCAGCGGATCAGACACCAGCAATGAGCAGTTCTTC.